A single sample gave rise to the 26 T cell receptor beta chains below, sequenced in a study of control samples from healthy donors and cancer patients. Clones were read by immunoSEQ multiplex PCR, and TCRdb kept only the in-frame ones, dropping some. The sample holds approximately 80,000 clones; 70% to 90% are singletons and the top ten take around 6%. Sequencing was performed on blood. These receptors were taken from a woman between 45 and 65 years old in good health.

The chain carries TRBV6-4 and TRBJ1-5; D is unresolved. Trimming stripped 2 bases from V and 3 bases from J, with 5 bases between. Germline CDR1 is MRHNA and CDR2 is SNTAGT. This CDR3 has 13 amino acids. The CDR3 nucleotides read TGTGCCAGCAGTGACGGGATCAATCAGCCCCAGCATTTT. This sequence encodes CASSDGINQPQHF.

The chain employs TRBV10-3 and TRBJ2-1; D remains unclear. Germline CDR1 is ENHRY and CDR2 is SYGVKD. This CDR3 is built from 12 residues. The V gene lost 8 bases and the J gene lost 4 bases, with 9 bases spanning the gap. The CDR3 DNA follows: TGTGCCATCGGAACATTATACAATGAGCAGTTCTTC. Translated, it gives CAIGTLYNEQFF.

The chain employs TRBV7-9 and TRBJ1-5; tentative D call: TRBD1 (5 bases). The V and J ends lost 1 base and 9 bases respectively, with 13 bases between them. The CDR3 loop spans 14 amino acids. Germline V gives CDR1 SEHNR, CDR2 FQNEAQ (reference sequence). In nucleotides, the CDR3 is TGTGCCAGCAGCTTAGGATGGGGGGGGTGGCCCCAGCATTTT. This translates into CASSLGWGGWPQHF.

As for this clone: Other DNA sequences within the sample encode an identical CDR3. The chain links TRBV6-6 to TRBJ2-3; D may be TRBD1 (5 bases). Trimming shortened V by 6 bases and J by 2 bases, and 12 bases separated the two germline ends. This CDR3 contains 14 residues. Per germline, CDR1 MNHNY and CDR2 SVGAGI (reference sequence). The CDR3 DNA reads as TGTGCCAGCAGATCCAGACAGTCCACAGATACGCAGTATTTT. Translated, it gives CASRSRQSTDTQYF.

The rearrangement links TRBV2 to TRBJ2-1, with D perhaps matching TRBD1 (6 bases). This CDR3 has 14 amino acids. The V gene's germline CDR1 is SNHLY and CDR2 FYNNEI. Trimming cost V 6 bases and J 2 bases, with 11 bases left between them. The CDR3 sequence is CASSGQGPYNEQFF. The DNA of the CDR3 is TGTGCCAGCAGCGGTCAGGGGCCCTACAATGAGCAGTTCTTC.

The J gene is TRBJ2-1, the V gene TRBV7-9; D may be TRBD1 (6 bases). CDR1 and CDR2 from the germline V gene are SEHNR and FQNEAQ (reference sequence). CDR3 length: 13 residues. Deletions cut 0 bases from V and 10 bases from J, with 10 bases between. The CDR3 DNA reads as TGTGCCAGCAGCTTAGCGGGGGCTAAGGAGCAGTTCTTC. As protein: CASSLAGAKEQFF.

The rearrangement joins TRBV25-1 to TRBJ1-2; possible D gene TRBD1, 6 bases. CDR1 is MGHDK and CDR2 is SYGVNS in the germline V gene. The V and J ends lost 4 bases and 5 bases respectively, with 17 bases between them. The CDR3 totals 15 residues. CDR3: CASSVPGDPIYGYTF. Here the CDR3 DNA reads TGTGCCAGCAGTGTGCCAGGGGATCCCATATATGGCTACACCTTC.

This clone showed up just once. The CDR3 reads CASGGQGRTEAFF. The DNA of the CDR3 is TGTGCCAGCGGAGGACAGGGGAGGACTGAAGCTTTCTTT. This chain connects TRBV7-9 to TRBJ1-1; 9 bases agree with TRBD1. Per the germline V gene, CDR1 is SEHNR and CDR2 is FQNEAQ (reference sequence). Trimming removed 8 bases from V and 5 bases from J; junction bases left unmatched: 6. The CDR3 is 13 residues long.

V usage is TRBV3-1 (or the pseudogene TRBV3-2) and J usage is TRBJ2-7, with D maybe TRBD2 (6 bases). V was shortened by 4 bases and J by 2 bases, with 15 bases between the two germline ends. This CDR3 is built from 15 residues. CDR1 is LGHDT and CDR2 is YNNKEL in the germline V gene (reference sequence). CDR3 in DNA: TGTGCCAGCAGCCTTACCGGGACTTATCCCTACGAGCAGTACTTC. Its translation: CASSLTGTYPYEQYF.

The J gene is TRBJ1-6, the V gene TRBV2, with 7 positions matching TRBD1. This CDR3 is built from 14 residues. V was pared by 5 bases and J by 10 bases, with 8 bases of the junction left unmatched. Germline V gene lookup returns CDR1 SNHLY and CDR2 FYNNEI. The CDR3 loop reads CASSTGVRGSPLHF. CDR3 in DNA: TGTGCCAGCAGTACAGGGGTTCGAGGATCACCCCTCCACTTT.

This sequence joins TRBV6-5 and TRBJ2-3, with unresolved D. V lost 4 bases and J lost 7, with 6 bases in between. From germline, CDR1 is MNHEY and CDR2 SVGAGI. The CDR3 covers 11 residues. The CDR3 loop reads CASSSSYTQYF. The CDR3 DNA follows: TGTGCCAGCAGTTCTTCTTATACGCAGTATTTT.

The rearrangement uses TRBV4-1 and TRBJ2-3; 7 bases line up with TRBD2. CDR1 is MGHRA and CDR2 is YSYEKL in the germline V gene. Trimming took 6 bases from V and 3 from J; bases not matched to a gene: 6. CDR3 size: 14 residues. This chain's CDR3 is CASRQPGGTDTQYF. In DNA, the CDR3 is TGCGCCAGCAGACAGCCGGGGGGAACAGATACGCAGTATTTT.

The chain joins TRBV2 to TRBJ1-5; TRBD1 matches 7 bases. The ends lost 5 bases at V and 9 bases at J; junction bases unmatched: 13. The CDR3 totals 15 residues. The germline CDR1 and CDR2 sequences are SNHLY and FYNNEI. The CDR3 protein is CASSYPGTAIRPQHF. CDR3 nucleotide sequence: TGTGCCAGCAGTTATCCCGGGACAGCGATTCGGCCCCAGCATTTT.

Here the CDR3 reads CSVGWTGDTIYF. For the CDR3, the DNA is TGCAGCGTTGGTTGGACAGGGGACACCATATATTTT. The chain uses TRBV29-1 and TRBJ1-3, with 9 positions matching TRBD1. J lost 8 bases, V lost 4 bases, and 3 bases had no gene match. The CDR3 covers 12 residues. The V gene's germline CDR1 is SQVTM and CDR2 ANQGSEA.

This chain joins TRBV30 and TRBJ2-1; the match to TRBD1 covers 8 bases. V was pared by 1 base and J by 7 bases, with 6 bases of the junction left unmatched. The CDR3 is made up of 14 amino acids. Germline V gene data show CDR1 as GTSNPN and CDR2 as SVGIG (reference sequence). As DNA, the CDR3 is TGTGCCTGGAGTGCCCGGACAGGGTGGAATGAGCAGTTCTTC. Protein sequence: CAWSARTGWNEQFF.

V is TRBV5-1 and J is TRBJ1-2; the match to TRBD1 covers 10 bases. Germline CDR1 is SGHRS and CDR2 is YFSETQ. This CDR3 region has 16 residues. V lost 4 bases, J lost 4 bases, and 10 bases stayed unmatched. CDR3 in DNA: TGCGCCAGCAGCGAAGAGGGGACAGGGGTTACCTATGGCTACACCTTC. Translating it yields CASSEEGTGVTYGYTF.

The chain has TRBV18 and TRBJ1-2; D is uncertain. Germline lookup yields CDR1 KGHSH and CDR2 LQKENI. Trimming stripped 3 bases from V and 3 bases from J, with 8 bases between. The CDR3 sequence is 13 residues long. CDR3 nucleotides: TGTGCCAGCTCACCTTTGAGGGACTATGGCTACACCTTC. Protein product: CASSPLRDYGYTF.

The rearrangement joins TRBV18 to TRBJ2-3; D ambiguous. CDR3 length: 14 residues. CDR1 and CDR2 (germline): KGHSH, LQKENI. V gave up 3 bases and J gave up 0 bases, with 7 bases separating them. CDR3 sequence: CASSPTSSTDTQYF. CDR3 DNA sequence: TGTGCCAGCTCACCCACGTCTAGCACAGATACGCAGTATTTT.

The V gene is TRBV6-5, the J gene TRBJ2-2, with 8 bases that match TRBD2. The trim removed 2 bases at V and 2 bases at J, leaving 4 bases unmatched. The CDR3 has 16 amino acids. Germline V gives CDR1 MNHEY, CDR2 SVGAGI. CDR3 nucleotides: TGTGCCAGCAGTTACACTAGCGGTTACAACACCGGGGAGCTGTTTTTT. Encoded protein: CASSYTSGYNTGELFF.

The chain links TRBV18 to TRBJ2-7; no reliable D call. The CDR3 runs to 15 residues. From germline, CDR1 is KGHSH and CDR2 LQKENI. Trimming took 1 base from V and 2 from J, leaving 12 bases between them. CDR3 DNA sequence: TGTGCCAGCTCACCACTAGCTACAGTTACCTACGAGCAGTACTTC. It translates to CASSPLATVTYEQYF.

This clone has just a few counts. The chain has TRBV4-1 and TRBJ1-4; 11 bases map to TRBD1. CDR1 MGHRA and CDR2 YSYEKL come from the germline V gene. J lost 0 bases, V lost 5 bases, and 11 bases had no gene match. The CDR3 runs 19 residues. In DNA form, the CDR3 reads TGCGCCAGCAGCGCACTATGGGGACAGGGGGTGGCAACTAATGAAAAACTGTTTTTT. It translates to CASSALWGQGVATNEKLFF.

In nucleotides, the CDR3 is TGTGCCAGCAGGTCGACAGGGGCCACTGAAGCTTTCTTT. It specifies CASRSTGATEAFF. V gene TRBV27 combines with J gene TRBJ1-1; 8 bases map to TRBD1. This CDR3 is 13 amino acids long. V was clipped by 6 bases and J by 4 bases; unmatched bases: 4. The germline CDR1 and CDR2 sequences are MNHEY and SMNVEV (reference sequence).

V and J are TRBV5-5 and TRBJ2-3; D unresolved. V was trimmed by 0 bases and J by 2 bases, leaving 7 bases between them. Germline CDR1 is SGHKS and CDR2 is YYEKEE (reference sequence). The CDR3 has 14 residues. The CDR3 here is CASSLASNTDTQYF. The CDR3 nucleotides are TGTGCCAGCAGCTTGGCCTCAAACACAGATACGCAGTATTTT.

V and J are TRBV6-5 and TRBJ1-2, with D unresolved. The CDR3 consists of 13 residues. Trimming removed 6 bases from V and 4 bases from J, with 12 bases in between. The germline V gene has CDR1 MNHEY and CDR2 SVGAGI. CDR3 loop: CASRSTEIYGYTF. The CDR3 DNA sequence: TGTGCCAGCAGGAGCACTGAAATCTATGGCTACACCTTC.

DNA of the CDR3: TGCGCCAGCAGCAGGAGCTGGGACCACTACGAGCAGTACTTC. This translates into CASSRSWDHYEQYF. The V gene is TRBV5-1, the J gene TRBJ2-7; either TRBD1 or TRBD2 may supply D (5 bases each). The CDR3 is made up of 14 amino acids. The germline V gene encodes CDR1 SGHRS and CDR2 YFSETQ. V was shortened by 4 bases and J by 3 bases, with 14 bases between the two germline ends.

V and J are TRBV7-2 and TRBJ1-6; weak D call: TRBD1 (5 bases). The CDR3 length is 19 residues. Germline V gene lookup returns CDR1 SGHTA and CDR2 FQGNSA. The germline V and J ends were trimmed by 5 bases and 0 bases, with 20 bases remaining between them. CDR3 protein: CASSPTQGVTGSYNSPLHF. The DNA of the CDR3 is TGTGCCAGCAGCCCCACCCAGGGAGTCACGGGCTCCTATAATTCACCCCTCCACTTT.